Presented here are 30 T cell receptor beta chains from one specimen sequenced in a study of regulatory and conventional T cells in RAG deficiency. Assay: immunoSEQ multiplex PCR; the TCRdb copy retains only in-frame clones and omits some. The sample has about 12,000 clones, more than 85% seen once. Genomic DNA came from blood conventional CD4+ T cells gated CD25-low CD127-high. This sample was also put to use in a study of regulatory T cells. From that study: The primer mix had 52 TRBV and 13 TRBJ primers.

The sample taken for sequencing was CD4+ effector T cells sorted from blood. The receptors were sampled from a human donor in good health.

This sequence joins TRBV5-8 and TRBJ1-1, with a possible D match to TRBD1 (6 bases). The CDR3 is made up of 15 amino acids. V was pared by 4 bases and J by 4 bases, with 17 bases between. Germline V gives CDR1 SGHTS, CDR2 YDEGEE. For the CDR3, the DNA is TGTGCCAGCAGCGTGCTTGGGGGGCAGAGCACTGAAGCTTTCTTT. Amino acids: CASSVLGGQSTEAFF.

This clone was picked up one time. CDR3 loop: CASSLAKTVYNSPLHF. The CDR3 coding sequence is TGTGCCAGCAGCTTAGCCAAGACAGTCTATAATTCACCCCTCCACTTT. The V call is TRBV7-9, the J call TRBJ1-6; D is perhaps TRBD1 (5 bases). From germline, CDR1 is SEHNR and CDR2 FQNEAQ (reference sequence). The CDR3 covers 16 residues. V was clipped by 0 bases and J by 3 bases, with 9 bases between them.

The chain employs TRBV19 and TRBJ1-5; no clear D. Germline V gives CDR1 LNHDA, CDR2 SQIVND (reference sequence). Trimming cost V 2 bases and J 9 bases, with 14 bases left between them. This CDR3 is built from 14 residues. The CDR3 DNA reads as TGTGCCAGTAGTATATCCACCGGCCTCCGGCCCCAGCATTTT. This translates into CASSISTGLRPQHF.

The chain joins TRBV4-1 to TRBJ1-3, with D perhaps matching TRBD1 (5 bases). The germline V and J ends were trimmed by 4 bases and 0 bases, with 13 bases remaining between them. From germline, CDR1 is MGHRA and CDR2 YSYEKL. The CDR3 contains 16 residues. CDR3 bases: TGCGCCAGCAGCCTCACGGACACTGCCTCTGGAAACACCATATATTTT. It specifies CASSLTDTASGNTIYF.

The V and J genes are TRBV16 and TRBJ1-2; D is unclear. This CDR3 is 15 amino acids long. The V and J ends lost 3 bases and 2 bases respectively, with 13 bases between them. Germline V CDR1 and CDR2: KGHSY, FQNENV. This CDR3 is CASSHDTGINYGYTF. DNA of the CDR3: TGTGCCAGCAGCCATGACACCGGGATCAACTATGGCTACACCTTC.

V usage is TRBV5-1 and J usage is TRBJ2-1; D call uncertain. CDR1 and CDR2 from the germline V gene are SGHRS and YFSETQ. Trimming removed 7 bases at V and 5 bases at J, with 16 bases between. This CDR3 spans 14 amino acids. The CDR3 sequence is CASHLGVGNNEQFF. CDR3 coding DNA: TGCGCCAGCCACCTGGGTGTAGGAAACAATGAGCAGTTCTTC.

The V and J genes are TRBV29-1 and TRBJ1-1, with D possibly TRBD1 on 6 matching bases. The V end lost 0 bases, the J end lost 10 bases, and 15 bases lay between the germline ends. Germline V lookup: CDR1 SQVTM, CDR2 ANQGSEA. The CDR3 covers 13 residues. CDR3 DNA: TGCAGCGTTGAAGATACTACCAGGGGCATAGCTTTCTTT. Its translation is CSVEDTTRGIAFF.

V is TRBV6-1 and J is TRBJ1-2; weak D call: TRBD1 (6 bases). The germline CDR1 and CDR2 sequences are MNHNS and SASEGT. V was cut by 9 bases and J by 4 bases, with 12 bases left in between. The CDR3 spans 12 residues. This chain's CDR3 is CASSGTSYGYTF. The CDR3 nucleotides are TGTGCCAGTTCCGGGACAAGCTATGGCTACACCTTC.

The chain is built from TRBV28 and TRBJ1-4; D not resolved. Germline CDR1 reads MDHEN; CDR2 reads SYDVKM. There are 13 residues in the CDR3. Trimming cost V 3 bases and J 10 bases, with 12 bases left between them. The CDR3 DNA follows: TGTGCCAGCAGTTTCGGGTCCAGTGGAAAACTGTTTTTT. It translates to CASSFGSSGKLFF.

CDR3 nucleotide sequence: TGTGCCAGCAGCGTAGACCAGAACACTGAAGCTTTCTTT. Protein product: CASSVDQNTEAFF. This chain links TRBV9 with TRBJ1-1, with D hard to call. V dropped 0 bases and J dropped 1 base, with 4 bases sitting between them. Germline CDR1 and CDR2: SGDLS and YYNGEE. This CDR3 has 13 residues.

This rearrangement joins TRBV5-1 to TRBJ2-1, with TRBD2 as a possible D gene (5 bases). With 0 bases removed from V and 5 bases from J, the gap between germline ends came to 9 bases. The germline gives CDR1 SGHRS, CDR2 YFSETQ. This CDR3 contains 14 residues. CDR3 DNA sequence: TGCGCCAGCAGCTTGGCCAGGCGGGACAATGAGCAGTTCTTC. Translation: CASSLARRDNEQFF.

This chain uses TRBV5-1 with TRBJ2-7; TRBD2 might be the D (5 bases). The CDR3 runs 12 residues. Per germline, CDR1 SGHRS and CDR2 YFSETQ. Between the trimmed V and J ends, which lost 5 bases and 5 bases, there was a span of 11 bases. This CDR3 reads CASSEGMNEQYF. The CDR3 DNA is TGCGCCAGCAGTGAGGGAATGAACGAGCAGTACTTC.

V gene TRBV6-5 combines with J gene TRBJ2-1; D may be TRBD1 or TRBD2 (5 bases each). This CDR3 is built from 15 residues. V was clipped by 2 bases and J by 3 bases, with 11 bases between them. The germline CDR1 and CDR2 sequences are MNHEY and SVGAGI. CDR3 amino acids: CASSYRGDLYNEQFF. The CDR3 bases are TGTGCCAGCAGTTACAGAGGGGACCTCTACAATGAGCAGTTCTTC.

This chain uses TRBV18 with TRBJ1-4; 8 bases line up with TRBD1. The germline CDR1 and CDR2 sequences are KGHSH and LQKENI. The V segment lost 3 bases and the J segment 5 bases; nucleotides outside the gene matches: 5. CDR3 length: 15 residues. The CDR3: CASSPSGQENEKLFF. The DNA for the CDR3 is TGTGCCAGCTCACCTTCGGGACAGGAGAATGAAAAACTGTTTTTT.

This rearrangement joins TRBV28 to TRBJ2-2; 12 bases fit TRBD2. After removal of 6 bases from V and 6 bases from J, the junction contained 5 bases not matched to a gene. Germline CDR1 MDHEN, CDR2 SYDVKM. CDR3 size: 15 residues. In nucleotides, the CDR3 is TGTGCCAGCAGGACTAGCGGGAGCCCGGCCGGGGAGCTGTTTTTT. It yields the protein CASRTSGSPAGELFF.

This clone is a singleton in its sample. The rearrangement uses TRBV28 and TRBJ2-5, with D tentatively TRBD1 (5 bases). Trimming shortened V by 5 bases and J by 4 bases, and 11 bases separated the two germline ends. This CDR3 region has 13 residues. Germline V gene sequence: CDR1 MDHEN, CDR2 SYDVKM. Written as DNA, the CDR3 is TGTGCCAGCAGTCCAGGGTATCGAGAGACCCAGTACTTC. This gives the protein CASSPGYRETQYF.

The J gene is TRBJ2-4, the V gene TRBV2; D is uncertain. Trimming left V 6 bases short and J 3 bases short, with 6 bases between. Germline V gives CDR1 SNHLY, CDR2 FYNNEI. The CDR3 totals 12 residues. The DNA for the CDR3 is TGTGCCAGCAGGGTTGACAAAAACATTCAGTACTTC. This translates into CASRVDKNIQYF.

This rearrangement joins TRBV28 to TRBJ1-1; D is undetermined. The CDR3 extends over 14 amino acids. The V end was cut by 1 base, the J end by 4 bases, with 10 bases between. Looked up from germline, CDR1 is MDHEN and CDR2 is SYDVKM. CDR3 protein: CASSLYARGTEAFF. Written as DNA, the CDR3 is TGTGCCAGCAGTTTATATGCTAGAGGCACTGAAGCTTTCTTT.

This chain connects TRBV9 to TRBJ2-5, with 9 bases lining up with TRBD1. With V trimmed by 1 base and J by 2 bases, 3 bases remained unmatched. The CDR3 has 15 residues. Germline V lookup: CDR1 SGDLS, CDR2 YYNGEE. The CDR3 sequence: CASSVTGGPQETQYF. CDR3 in DNA: TGTGCCAGCAGCGTAACAGGGGGCCCTCAAGAGACCCAGTACTTC.

The rearrangement uses TRBV6-1 and TRBJ2-7; D not resolved. V was clipped by 2 bases and J by 3 bases, with 8 bases between them. The CDR3 extends over 13 amino acids. Germline loops: CDR1 MNHNS, CDR2 SASEGT. The CDR3 coding sequence is TGTGCCAGCAGTGAACGGGCGGTCTACGAGCAGTACTTC. Translation: CASSERAVYEQYF.

The V call is TRBV19, the J call TRBJ2-3; D is perhaps TRBD1 or TRBD2 (5 bases each). Trimming took off 3 bases at V and 6 bases at J, with 7 bases between the two ends. CDR1 is LNHDA and CDR2 is SQIVND in the germline V gene (reference sequence). The CDR3 is 12 amino acids. The CDR3 sequence: CASSIGGDTQYF. Here the CDR3 DNA reads TGTGCCAGTAGTATTGGGGGTGATACGCAGTATTTT.

The chain carries TRBV2 and TRBJ1-5; D not resolved. Germline values: CDR1 SNHLY, CDR2 FYNNEI. The CDR3 is 14 amino acids. The V gene lost 6 bases and the J gene lost 3 bases, with 12 bases spanning the gap. The CDR3 loop reads CASRSTAINQPQHF. DNA of the CDR3: TGTGCCAGCAGATCTACAGCGATCAATCAGCCCCAGCATTTT.

The rearrangement links TRBV11-3 to TRBJ2-7; 9 nucleotides agree with TRBD1. This CDR3 region has 15 residues. After removal of 5 bases from V and 6 bases from J, the junction contained 11 bases not matched to a gene. Germline V CDR1 and CDR2: SGHNT, YENEEA. The CDR3 DNA reads as TGTGCCAGCAGCCGGACAGGGGCCCTGATGGGCGAGCAGTACTTC. It encodes CASSRTGALMGEQYF.

This chain connects TRBV15 to TRBJ1-1, with D unclear. Trimming took 3 bases from V and 6 from J, leaving 14 bases between them. Germline-derived CDR1 and CDR2 are LNHNV and YYDKDF (reference sequence). This CDR3 has 14 residues. The CDR3 DNA is TGTGCCACCAGCAGTTCCAGTGGGGTTTCTGAAGCTTTCTTT. Protein: CATSSSSGVSEAFF.

The V call is TRBV5-1, the J call TRBJ1-6; no firm D call. The CDR3 sequence is 12 residues long. CDR1 is SGHRS and CDR2 is YFSETQ in the germline V gene. With 4 bases removed from V and 6 bases from J, the gap between germline ends came to 5 bases. The CDR3 region is CASSDGNSPLHF. Written as DNA, the CDR3 is TGCGCCAGCAGCGACGGTAATTCACCCCTCCACTTT.

The CDR3 DNA reads as TGTGCCAGCTCACCAGATCCGGGGGCGTCGAATCAGCCCCAGCATTTT. Amino acids: CASSPDPGASNQPQHF. V gene TRBV18 combines with J gene TRBJ1-5; tentatively, D is TRBD1 (6 bases). Germline CDR1 is KGHSH and CDR2 is LQKENI. The CDR3 has 16 amino acids. V lost 2 bases to trimming and J lost 4 bases, with 15 bases between them. Full variable domain (rest looked up from reference TRBV18 and TRBJ1-5): NAGVMQNPRHLVRRRGQEARLRCSPMKGHSHVYWYRQLPEEGLKFMVYLQKENIIDESGMPKERFSAEFPKEGPSILRIQQVVRGDSAAYFCASSPDPGASNQPQHFGDGTRLSIL.

The CDR3 bases are TGTGCCAGTACCGCGACTAGCGGGAGGCTTAATGAGCAGTTCTTC. Translating it yields CASTATSGRLNEQFF. The chain combines TRBV19 with TRBJ2-1; the match to TRBD2 covers 13 bases. The V and J ends lost 7 bases and 7 bases, in that order; junction bases with no gene match: 7. This CDR3 comprises 15 residues. The V gene's germline CDR1 is LNHDA and CDR2 SQIVND (reference sequence).

This clone was counted a single time. The chain combines TRBV2 with TRBJ1-1; 8 positions match TRBD1. The germline CDR1 and CDR2 sequences are SNHLY and FYNNEI. V lost 8 bases, J lost 3 bases, and 5 bases stayed unmatched. This CDR3 is 13 amino acids long. As DNA, the CDR3 is TGTGCCAGCCATGACAGGGGACACACTGAAGCTTTCTTT. This translates into CASHDRGHTEAFF.

The chain couples TRBV6-5 to TRBJ1-1; 8 positions agree with TRBD1. The CDR3 has 14 amino acids. The germline gives CDR1 MNHEY, CDR2 SVGAGI. The junction had 3 bases not matched to a gene; V was cut back by 0 bases and J by 6 bases. The CDR3 DNA reads as TGTGCCAGCAGTTACTCAGGACAGGGTTCTGAAGCTTTCTTT. Translated: CASSYSGQGSEAFF.

The chain couples TRBV28 to TRBJ2-7; D might be TRBD1 (6 bases). This CDR3 contains 15 residues. With 5 bases removed from V and 0 bases from J, the gap between germline ends came to 14 bases. Per the germline V gene, CDR1 is MDHEN and CDR2 is SYDVKM. As DNA, the CDR3 is TGTGCCAGCAGTCCCCAGACAGGTTTCTCCTACGAGCAGTACTTC. Amino acids: CASSPQTGFSYEQYF.